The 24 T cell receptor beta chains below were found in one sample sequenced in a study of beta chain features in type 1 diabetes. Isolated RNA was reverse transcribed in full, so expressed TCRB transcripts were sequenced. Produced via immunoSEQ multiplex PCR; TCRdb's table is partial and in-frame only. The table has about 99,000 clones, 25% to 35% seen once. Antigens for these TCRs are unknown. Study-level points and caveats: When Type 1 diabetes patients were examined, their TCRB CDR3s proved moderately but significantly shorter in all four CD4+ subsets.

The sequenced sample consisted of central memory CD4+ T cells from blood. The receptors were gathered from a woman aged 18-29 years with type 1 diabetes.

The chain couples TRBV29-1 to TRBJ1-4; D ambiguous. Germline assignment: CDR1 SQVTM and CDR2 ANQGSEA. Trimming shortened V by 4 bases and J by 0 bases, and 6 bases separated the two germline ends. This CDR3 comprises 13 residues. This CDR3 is CSVGAATNEKLFF. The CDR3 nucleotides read TGCAGCGTTGGGGCAGCAACTAATGAAAAACTGTTTTTT.

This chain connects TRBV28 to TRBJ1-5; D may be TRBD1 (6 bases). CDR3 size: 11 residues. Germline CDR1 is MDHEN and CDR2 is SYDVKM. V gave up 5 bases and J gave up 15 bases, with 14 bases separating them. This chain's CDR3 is CASSGTISRHF. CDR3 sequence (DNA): TGTGCCAGCAGTGGGACAATTTCCCGGCATTTT.

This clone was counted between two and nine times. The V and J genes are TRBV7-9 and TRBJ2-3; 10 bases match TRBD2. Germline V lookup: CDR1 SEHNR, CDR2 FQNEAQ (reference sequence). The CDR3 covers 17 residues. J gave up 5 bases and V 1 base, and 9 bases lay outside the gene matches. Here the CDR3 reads CASSLDRLAGAKDTQYF. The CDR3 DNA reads TGTGCCAGCAGCTTAGACCGGCTAGCGGGAGCAAAAGATACGCAGTATTTT.

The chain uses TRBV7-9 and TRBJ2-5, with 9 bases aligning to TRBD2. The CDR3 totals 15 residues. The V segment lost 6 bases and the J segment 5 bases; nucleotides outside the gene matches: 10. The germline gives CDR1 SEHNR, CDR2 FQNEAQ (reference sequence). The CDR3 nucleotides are TGTGCCAGCAGTGACAATAGCGGGAGCGGGGAGACCCAGTACTTC. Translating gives CASSDNSGSGETQYF.

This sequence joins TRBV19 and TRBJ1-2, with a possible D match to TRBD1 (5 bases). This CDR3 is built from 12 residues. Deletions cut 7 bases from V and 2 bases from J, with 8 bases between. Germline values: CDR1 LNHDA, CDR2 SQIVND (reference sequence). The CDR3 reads CASTDRNYGYTF. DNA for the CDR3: TGTGCCAGTACAGACAGAAACTATGGCTACACCTTC.

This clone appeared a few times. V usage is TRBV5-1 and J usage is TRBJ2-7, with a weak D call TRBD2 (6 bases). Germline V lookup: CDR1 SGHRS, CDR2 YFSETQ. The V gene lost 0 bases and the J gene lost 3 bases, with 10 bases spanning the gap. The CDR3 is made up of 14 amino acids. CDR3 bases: TGCGCCAGCAGCTTGGGGGGGGACGGCTACGAGCAGTACTTC. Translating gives CASSLGGDGYEQYF.

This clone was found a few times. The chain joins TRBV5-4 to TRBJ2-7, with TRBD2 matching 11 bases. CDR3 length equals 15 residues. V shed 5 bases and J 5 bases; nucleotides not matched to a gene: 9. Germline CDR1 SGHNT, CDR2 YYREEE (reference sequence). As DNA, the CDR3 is TGTGCCAGCAGATTAGCGGGAGGGCCTCCCCACGAGCAGTACGTC. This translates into CASRLAGGPPHEQYV.

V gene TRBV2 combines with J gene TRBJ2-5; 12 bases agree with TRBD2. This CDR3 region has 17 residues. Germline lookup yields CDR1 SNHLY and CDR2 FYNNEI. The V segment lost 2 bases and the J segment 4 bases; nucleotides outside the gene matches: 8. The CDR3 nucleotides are TGTGCCAGCAGTGAACGGGCTAGCGGGAGGGGGAGAGAGACCCAGTACTTC. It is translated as CASSERASGRGRETQYF.

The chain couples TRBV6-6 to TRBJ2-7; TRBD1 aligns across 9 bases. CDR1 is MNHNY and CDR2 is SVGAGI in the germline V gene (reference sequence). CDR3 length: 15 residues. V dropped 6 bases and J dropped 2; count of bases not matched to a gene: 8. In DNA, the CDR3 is TGTGCCAGCAGAGACCCGGGACAGGGAACCTACGAGCAGTACTTC. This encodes CASRDPGQGTYEQYF.

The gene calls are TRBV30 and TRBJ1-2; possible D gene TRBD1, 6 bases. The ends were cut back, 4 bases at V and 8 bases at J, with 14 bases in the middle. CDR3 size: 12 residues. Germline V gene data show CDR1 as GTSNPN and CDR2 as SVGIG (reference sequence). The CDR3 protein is CAWTTGQRGYTF. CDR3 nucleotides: TGTGCCTGGACTACGGGACAACGCGGCTACACCTTC. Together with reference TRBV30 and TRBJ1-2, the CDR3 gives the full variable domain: SQTIHQWPATLVQPVGSPLSLECTVEGTSNPNLYWYRQAAGRGLQLLFYSVGIGQISSEVPQNLSASRPQDRQFILSSKKLLLSDSGFYLCAWTTGQRGYTFGSGTRLTVV.

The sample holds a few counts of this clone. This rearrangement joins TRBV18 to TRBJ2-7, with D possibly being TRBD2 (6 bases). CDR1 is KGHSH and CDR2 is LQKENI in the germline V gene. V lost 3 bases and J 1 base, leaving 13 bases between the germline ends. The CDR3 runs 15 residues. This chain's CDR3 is CASSPAAGRSYEQYF. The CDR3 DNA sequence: TGTGCCAGCTCACCGGCGGCGGGACGATCCTACGAGCAGTACTTC.

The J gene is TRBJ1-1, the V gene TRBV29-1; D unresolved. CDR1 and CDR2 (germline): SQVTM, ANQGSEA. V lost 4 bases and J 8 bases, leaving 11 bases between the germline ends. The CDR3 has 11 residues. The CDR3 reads CSVVAAGEAFF. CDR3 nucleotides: TGCAGCGTTGTGGCTGCAGGCGAAGCTTTCTTT.

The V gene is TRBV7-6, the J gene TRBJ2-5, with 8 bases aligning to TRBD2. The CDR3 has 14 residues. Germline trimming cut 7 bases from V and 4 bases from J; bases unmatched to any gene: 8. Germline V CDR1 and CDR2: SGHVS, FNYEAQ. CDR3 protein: CASKGSGIRETQYF. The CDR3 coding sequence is TGTGCCAGCAAGGGTAGCGGGATTCGAGAGACCCAGTACTTC.

CDR3 sequence: CASSYSSQTNYGYTF. DNA of the CDR3: TGTGCCAGCAGTTACTCGTCACAGACCAACTATGGCTACACCTTC. The rearrangement joins TRBV6-6 to TRBJ1-2; D not certain. Trimming left V 0 bases short and J 2 bases short, with 10 bases between. The CDR3 consists of 15 residues. The germline V gene encodes CDR1 MNHNY and CDR2 SVGAGI (reference sequence).

CDR3 nucleotide sequence: TGTGCCAGCTTTACCGGGACAGGGACCTACACCGGGGAGCTGTTTTTT. Its protein product is CASFTGTGTYTGELFF. This rearrangement joins TRBV18 to TRBJ2-2, with 9 bases matching TRBD1. This CDR3 is built from 16 residues. The J segment lost 3 bases and the V segment lost 7 bases, leaving 9 bases of the junction unmatched. Germline V gene data show CDR1 as KGHSH and CDR2 as LQKENI.

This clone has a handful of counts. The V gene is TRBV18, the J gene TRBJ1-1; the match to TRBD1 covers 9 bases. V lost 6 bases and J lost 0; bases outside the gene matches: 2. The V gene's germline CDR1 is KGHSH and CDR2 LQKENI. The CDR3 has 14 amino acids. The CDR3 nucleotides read TGTGCCAGCTCCCGACAGGGGGTGAACACTGAAGCTTTCTTT. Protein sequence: CASSRQGVNTEAFF.

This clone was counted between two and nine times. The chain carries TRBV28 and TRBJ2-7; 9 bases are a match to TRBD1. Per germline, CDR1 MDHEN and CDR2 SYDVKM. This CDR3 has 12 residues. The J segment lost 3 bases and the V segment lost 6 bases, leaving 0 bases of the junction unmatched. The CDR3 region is CASRGQGYEQYF. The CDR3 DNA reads TGTGCCAGCAGGGGACAGGGCTACGAGCAGTACTTC.

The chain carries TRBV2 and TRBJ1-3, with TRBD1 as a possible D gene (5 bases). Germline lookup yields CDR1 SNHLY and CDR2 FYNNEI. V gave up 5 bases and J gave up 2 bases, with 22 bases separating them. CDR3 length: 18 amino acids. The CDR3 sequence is CASSFRRAAEGAGNTIYF. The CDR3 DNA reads TGTGCCAGCAGTTTCCGAAGGGCCGCAGAAGGGGCTGGAAACACCATATATTTT. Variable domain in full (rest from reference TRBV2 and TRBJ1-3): EPEVTQTPSHQVTQMGQEVILRCVPISNHLYFYWYRQILGQKVEFLVSFYNNEISEKSEIFDDQFSVERPDGSNFTLKIRSTKLEDSAMYFCASSFRRAAEGAGNTIYFGEGSWLTVV.

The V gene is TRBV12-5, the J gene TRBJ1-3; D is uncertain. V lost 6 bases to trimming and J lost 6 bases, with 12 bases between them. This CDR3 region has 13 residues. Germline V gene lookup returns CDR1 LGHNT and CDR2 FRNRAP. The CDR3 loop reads CASGREWLNTIYF. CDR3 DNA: TGTGCTAGTGGAAGGGAGTGGTTAAACACCATATATTTT.

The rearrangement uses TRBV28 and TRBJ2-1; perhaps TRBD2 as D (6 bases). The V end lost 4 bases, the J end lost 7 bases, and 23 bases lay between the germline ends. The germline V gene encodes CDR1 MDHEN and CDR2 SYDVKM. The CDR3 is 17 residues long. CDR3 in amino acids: CASSWAPQAGLGNEQFF. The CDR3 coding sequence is TGTGCCAGCAGTTGGGCCCCCCAGGCGGGATTGGGAAATGAGCAGTTCTTC.

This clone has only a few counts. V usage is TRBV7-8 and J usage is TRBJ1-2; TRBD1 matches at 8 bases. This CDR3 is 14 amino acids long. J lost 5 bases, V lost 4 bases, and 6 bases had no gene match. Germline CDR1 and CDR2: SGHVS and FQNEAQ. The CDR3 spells CASSSRTGNYGYTF. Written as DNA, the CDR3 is TGTGCCAGCAGCTCAAGGACAGGGAATTATGGCTACACCTTC. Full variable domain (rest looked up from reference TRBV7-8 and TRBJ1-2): GAGVSQSPRYKVAKRGQDVALRCDPISGHVSLFWYQQALGQGPEFLTYFQNEAQLDKSGLPSDRFFAERPEGSVSTLKIQRTQQEDSAVYLCASSSRTGNYGYTFGSGTRLTVV.

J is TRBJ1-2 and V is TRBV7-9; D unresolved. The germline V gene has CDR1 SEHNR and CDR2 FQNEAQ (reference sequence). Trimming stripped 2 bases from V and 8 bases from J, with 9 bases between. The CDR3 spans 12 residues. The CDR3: CASSLNLGGYTF. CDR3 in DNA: TGTGCCAGCAGCTTAAACTTGGGCGGCTACACCTTC.

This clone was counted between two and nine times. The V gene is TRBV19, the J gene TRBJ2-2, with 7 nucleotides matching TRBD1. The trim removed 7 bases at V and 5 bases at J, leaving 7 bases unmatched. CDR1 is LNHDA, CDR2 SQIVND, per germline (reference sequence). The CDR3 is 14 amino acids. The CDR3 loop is CASKRQGATGELFF. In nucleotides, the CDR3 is TGTGCCAGTAAAAGACAGGGAGCTACCGGGGAGCTGTTTTTT.

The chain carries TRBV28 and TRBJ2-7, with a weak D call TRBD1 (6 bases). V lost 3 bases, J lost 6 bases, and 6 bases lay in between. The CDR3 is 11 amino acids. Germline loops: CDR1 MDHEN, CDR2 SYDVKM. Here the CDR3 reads CASSFRGEQYF. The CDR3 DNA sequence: TGTGCCAGCAGTTTCAGGGGCGAGCAGTACTTC.